This T cell receptor (beta chain) derives from a study of cytomegalovirus exposure and HLA in healthy donors. To note about this clone: Antigen: not known.

Study results and limitations: Several top significant clusters appeared, in a later analysis, to be linked to common viral pathogens.

The PCR was carried out with 60 Vbeta primers and 13 Jbeta primers. Assay used: immunoSEQ multiplex PCR; TCRdb lists only in-frame clones, some missing. The sample holds around 190,000 clones, 70% to 80% seen once. The CDR3 is 14 residues long. V trimming: 10 bases; J trimming: 5 bases; junction bases outside the gene matches: 13. Germline CDR1 is MDHEN and CDR2 is SYDVKM. Sequencing input: PBMCs. The source is a woman aged 25 to 39 in good health and CMV-seropositive. V is TRBV28 and J is TRBJ1-2, with TRBD1 identical over 7 bases. CDR3 region: CATLLLQGRYGYTF. The CDR3 DNA reads TGTGCCACACTACTTTTACAGGGGCGGTATGGCTACACCTTC.